What follows are 31 T cell receptor beta chains derived from one specimen sequenced in a study of shared clonotypes between healthy human individuals. CD8 cells classed as naive were CD45RO-negative and positively selected for CCR7, excluding terminally differentiated effector memory CD45RA+ cells. Only in-frame clones appear in the TCRdb table, and some are missing; sequencing was by immunoSEQ multiplex PCR. Here the sample spans a few hundred thousand clones, nearly 97% being singletons. Sequenced material: naive CD8+ T cells sorted from blood. The source of these receptors is a woman aged 30 to 39 in good health.

This clone was detected only once. The chain recombines TRBV5-1 with TRBJ1-2; 8 nucleotides match TRBD1. The germline gives CDR1 SGHRS, CDR2 YFSETQ. The V segment lost 3 bases and the J segment 6 bases; nucleotides outside the gene matches: 13. This CDR3 is 16 amino acids long. The CDR3 is CASSWTSTGAEDGYTF. The CDR3 DNA is TGCGCCAGCAGCTGGACGTCGACAGGGGCCGAGGATGGCTACACCTTC.

The genes are TRBV5-6 and TRBJ2-5; no definite D call. The DNA end is a closer match to TRBJ2-7, so the J assignment may be wrong. This CDR3 contains 12 residues. CDR1 and CDR2 (germline): SGHDT, YYEEEE. The CDR3 protein is CASSGISYEQYF. The CDR3 DNA reads as TGTGCCAGCAGCGGAATCTCCTACGAGCAGTACTTC.

V and J are TRBV28 and TRBJ1-1; D uncertain. CDR1 MDHEN and CDR2 SYDVKM come from the germline V gene. V was cut by 6 bases and J by 3 bases, with 8 bases left in between. This CDR3 comprises 12 residues. The CDR3 region is CASRDGDTEAFF. The CDR3 coding sequence is TGTGCCAGCAGAGACGGTGACACTGAAGCTTTCTTT.

This chain uses TRBV2 with TRBJ2-1, with 8 bases matching TRBD2. The CDR3 spans 17 residues. V lost 1 base to trimming and J lost 0 bases; unmatched junction nucleotides: 5. Germline V gene lookup returns CDR1 SNHLY and CDR2 FYNNEI. The CDR3 protein is CASSEELAVSSYNEQFF. Here the CDR3 DNA reads TGTGCCAGCAGTGAAGAACTAGCGGTAAGCTCCTACAATGAGCAGTTCTTC.

The chain links TRBV4-1 to TRBJ2-7; no firm D call. Germline V gene data show CDR1 as MGHRA and CDR2 as YSYEKL. V was pared by 1 base and J by 3 bases, with 7 bases between. The CDR3 consists of 13 residues. The CDR3 sequence: CASSQVKGYEQYF. The CDR3 region has the DNA TGCGCCAGCAGCCAAGTTAAGGGCTACGAGCAGTACTTC.

The V gene is TRBV14, the J gene TRBJ1-2; no reliable D call. The CDR3 length is 14 residues. The germline V gene has CDR1 SGHDN and CDR2 FVKESK. V was clipped by 1 base and J by 4 bases, with 10 bases between them. CDR3 amino acids: CASSQVMAPYGYTF. For the CDR3, the DNA is TGTGCCAGCAGCCAAGTAATGGCACCCTATGGCTACACCTTC.

On this clone itself: At one boundary the junction diverges from the germline segment, which might be a read error. The gene calls are TRBV2 and TRBJ2-4; 7 bases line up with TRBD2. This CDR3 contains 14 residues. CDR1 is SNHLY, CDR2 FYNNEI, per germline. The CDR3 is CASSEEGRRGLTAF. CDR3 sequence (DNA): TGTGCCAGCAGTGAAGAAGGACGGAGGGGACTAACTGCCTTC.

The table lists this clone with a count of one. J is TRBJ2-7 and V is TRBV2; 11 bases fit TRBD1. The CDR3 totals 14 residues. Losses at the gene ends were 8 bases for V and 2 bases for J; bases not matched to a gene: 5. Germline V gene sequence: CDR1 SNHLY, CDR2 FYNNEI. Written as DNA, the CDR3 is TGTGCCAGCCGAGCGGGACAGGGGGCCTACGAGCAGTACTTC. Translated, it gives CASRAGQGAYEQYF.

In its sample, this clone was seen once. The chain is built from TRBV13 and TRBJ1-1; the D is unclear. CDR3 length: 11 amino acids. Germline loops: CDR1 PRHDT, CDR2 FYEKMQ (reference sequence). The germline V and J ends were trimmed by 5 bases and 2 bases, with 3 bases remaining between them. CDR3 DNA: TGTGCCAGCAGCCACAACACTGAAGCTTTCTTT. Protein product: CASSHNTEAFF.

This chain connects TRBV27 to TRBJ1-2; D is perhaps TRBD1 (6 bases). This CDR3 has 14 amino acids. Germline V CDR1 and CDR2: MNHEY, SMNVEV (reference sequence). The V end lost 4 bases, the J end lost 8 bases, and 17 bases lay between the germline ends. As DNA, the CDR3 is TGTGCCAGCAGTTCCGGTGTAGGGGGACGGGGCTACACCTTC. Translating gives CASSSGVGGRGYTF.

The chain recombines TRBV28 with TRBJ1-5; 8 bases are shared with TRBD1. In germline, CDR1 is MDHEN, CDR2 SYDVKM. The junction had 17 bases not matched to a gene; V was cut back by 4 bases and J by 0 bases. This CDR3 has 20 amino acids. DNA for the CDR3: TGTGCCAGCAGTTCCTTTACCGGGACAGGTAACCGAAATAGCAATCAGCCCCAGCATTTT. Amino acids: CASSSFTGTGNRNSNQPQHF. Based on the CDR3 plus reference TRBV28 and TRBJ1-5, the full variable domain is DVKVTQSSRYLVKRTGEKVFLECVQDMDHENMFWYRQDPGLGLRLIYFSYDVKMKEKGDIPEGYSVSREKKERFSLILESASTNQTSMYLCASSSFTGTGNRNSNQPQHFGDGTRLSIL.

V and J are TRBV7-9 and TRBJ2-7; possibly TRBD1 or TRBD2 for D (5 bases each). This CDR3 has 14 amino acids. Germline CDR1 and CDR2: SEHNR and FQNEAQ (reference sequence). The V and J ends lost 5 bases and 5 bases respectively, with 16 bases between them. CDR3 sequence reads: CASSRTLPGDEQYF. CDR3 sequence (DNA): TGTGCCAGCAGCCGGACACTCCCCGGGGACGAGCAGTACTTC.

The rearrangement joins TRBV6-5 to TRBJ2-1, with a tentative D call TRBD1 (6 bases). The V end was cut by 1 base, the J end by 4 bases, with 11 bases between. This CDR3 is 15 amino acids long. Germline values: CDR1 MNHEY, CDR2 SVGAGI. In DNA, the CDR3 is TGTGCCAGCAGTTACTATCAGGGGACATACAATGAGCAGTTCTTC. As protein: CASSYYQGTYNEQFF.

This chain joins TRBV15 and TRBJ2-7; D remains ambiguous. With 5 bases removed from V and 0 bases from J, the gap between germline ends came to 14 bases. Germline-derived CDR1 and CDR2 are LNHNV and YYDKDF (reference sequence). The CDR3 extends over 15 amino acids. CDR3 sequence reads: CATSPFYGASYEQYF. The CDR3 DNA follows: TGTGCCACCAGCCCCTTTTACGGAGCCTCCTACGAGCAGTACTTC.

The chain employs TRBV27 and TRBJ2-1; unclear D gene. Germline CDR1 reads MNHEY; CDR2 reads SMNVEV (reference sequence). The CDR3 spans 12 residues. V lost 8 bases and J 6 bases, leaving 11 bases between the germline ends. Written as DNA, the CDR3 is TGTGCCAGCGCCTTCGGTGTCAATGAGCAGTTCTTC. This encodes CASAFGVNEQFF.

V usage is TRBV27 and J usage is TRBJ2-1, with TRBD1 matching 10 bases. Trimming removed 2 bases from V and 8 bases from J; junction bases left unmatched: 9. Per the germline V gene, CDR1 is MNHEY and CDR2 is SMNVEV (reference sequence). This CDR3 comprises 16 residues. For the CDR3, the DNA is TGTGCCAGCAGTTTAGCCCCGGGGACAGGGGCCCATGAGCAGTTCTTC. Translated: CASSLAPGTGAHEQFF.

This sequence joins TRBV19 and TRBJ2-7; 8 bases are shared with TRBD1. The CDR3 has 15 residues. The V and J ends lost 6 bases and 2 bases, in that order; junction bases with no gene match: 9. The germline V gene encodes CDR1 LNHDA and CDR2 SQIVND (reference sequence). For the CDR3, the DNA is TGTGCCAGTAGGATGGCGGACAGGGCGGCCTACGAGCAGTACTTC. Protein: CASRMADRAAYEQYF.

The chain links TRBV27 to TRBJ2-1; the D gene is possibly TRBD2 (5 bases). This CDR3 has 15 amino acids. Per the germline V gene, CDR1 is MNHEY and CDR2 is SMNVEV (reference sequence). Trimming took 6 bases from V and 5 from J, leaving 17 bases between them. The DNA for the CDR3 is TGTGCCAGCAGCCCCAGGACTCCGGCGCACAATGAGCAGTTCTTC. Amino acid sequence: CASSPRTPAHNEQFF.

The J gene is TRBJ1-4, the V gene TRBV28; D remains unclear. The ends were cut back, 7 bases at V and 8 bases at J, with 11 bases in the middle. The germline CDR1 and CDR2 sequences are MDHEN and SYDVKM. The CDR3 is 12 residues long. The CDR3 DNA sequence: TGTGCCAGCACTATTCGCGGGGAAAAACTGTTTTTT. Translated: CASTIRGEKLFF.

This clone has just one count. The chain couples TRBV28 to TRBJ1-3, with D possibly being TRBD1 (5 bases). Trimming cost V 3 bases and J 6 bases, with 24 bases left between them. The CDR3 has 18 residues. Germline loops: CDR1 MDHEN, CDR2 SYDVKM. In DNA, the CDR3 is TGTGCCAGCAGTTTCCCCTCGTCGGGGGGTACTTGGGAAAACACCATATATTTT. Its protein is CASSFPSSGGTWENTIYF.

The gene calls are TRBV2 and TRBJ2-7; 9 bases are a match to TRBD1. Germline CDR1 and CDR2: SNHLY and FYNNEI. V gave up 5 bases and J gave up 0 bases; unmatched junction bases: 5. CDR3 size: 15 residues. The CDR3 nucleotides are TGTGCCAGCAGTCTTGACAGGGGGGCCTCCTACGAGCAGTACTTC. Its translation is CASSLDRGASYEQYF.

The chain carries TRBV4-3 and TRBJ2-3, with 9 positions matching TRBD2. V lost 4 bases to trimming and J lost 6 bases; unmatched junction nucleotides: 8. This CDR3 region has 15 residues. Germline CDR1 is LGHNA and CDR2 is YSLEER. The CDR3 nucleotides read TGCGCCAGCAGCCTGACTAGCGGCCAGAGGGATACGCAGTATTTT. It yields the protein CASSLTSGQRDTQYF.

This sequence joins TRBV29-1 and TRBJ2-2; D not resolved. This CDR3 contains 14 residues. CDR1 and CDR2 from the germline V gene are SQVTM and ANQGSEA. V lost 1 base and J lost 0, with 6 bases in between. CDR3 in DNA: TGCAGCGTTGAAGGACTTCCGAACACCGGGGAGCTGTTTTTT. Protein: CSVEGLPNTGELFF.

The genes are TRBV27 and TRBJ2-7; 8 bases align to TRBD1. The CDR3 is 12 residues long. The V gene's germline CDR1 is MNHEY and CDR2 SMNVEV (reference sequence). With 8 bases clipped from V and 7 bases from J, the junction kept 7 bases outside the gene matches. CDR3: CASLTGDGEQYF. The CDR3 DNA sequence: TGTGCCAGCCTGACAGGGGACGGGGAGCAGTACTTC.

This clone was picked up one time. The chain recombines TRBV27 with TRBJ2-3; D is unclear. The V and J ends lost 3 bases and 3 bases respectively, with 10 bases between them. Germline lookup yields CDR1 MNHEY and CDR2 SMNVEV (reference sequence). This CDR3 contains 14 residues. CDR3 residues: CASSFGVLTDTQYF. CDR3 coding DNA: TGTGCCAGCAGTTTTGGGGTTTTGACAGATACGCAGTATTTT.

The chain joins TRBV29-1 to TRBJ2-5, with D tentatively TRBD1 (6 bases). The J call may be incorrect, as the DNA end agrees better with TRBJ2-7. This CDR3 is 14 amino acids long. Germline V gene sequence: CDR1 SQVTM, CDR2 ANQGSEA. CDR3: CSVQDRLGSYEQYF. The CDR3 DNA follows: TGCAGCGTACAAGACAGGCTCGGGTCCTACGAGCAGTACTTC.

As to this clone: The same CDR3 can be traced to other DNA sequences in this sample. This chain joins TRBV4-1 and TRBJ2-2; D ambiguous. The germline V gene encodes CDR1 MGHRA and CDR2 YSYEKL. The CDR3 is made up of 13 amino acids. Trimming pared 1 base from V and 2 bases from J, leaving 2 bases between. CDR3 sequence: CASSQGNTGELFF. Here the CDR3 DNA reads TGCGCCAGCAGCCAAGGAAACACCGGGGAGCTGTTTTTT.

The rearrangement uses TRBV11-1 and TRBJ1-2, with D tentatively TRBD1 (6 bases). The CDR3 runs to 15 residues. Germline V gene sequence: CDR1 SGHAT, CDR2 FQDESV (reference sequence). The V and J ends lost 0 bases and 7 bases respectively, with 15 bases between them. The DNA of the CDR3 is TGTGCCAGCAGCTTAGCGTGGACAGCAAGTGCTGGCTACACCTTC. This codes for CASSLAWTASAGYTF. Filled out from reference TRBV11-1 and TRBJ1-2, the complete variable domain reads EAEVAQSPRYKITEKSQAVAFWCDPISGHATLYWYRQILGQGPELLVQFQDESVVDDSQLPKDRFSAERLKGVDSTLKIQPAELGDSAMYLCASSLAWTASAGYTFGSGTRLTVV.

V gene TRBV4-1 combines with J gene TRBJ2-7; TRBD2 matches at 7 bases. The CDR3 length is 16 residues. The germline V gene encodes CDR1 MGHRA and CDR2 YSYEKL. Unmatched junction bases numbered 9, after V lost 1 base and J lost 3 bases. For the CDR3, the DNA is TGCGCCAGCAGCCAAGCCCAGCGGGGTTCTGTCTACGAGCAGTACTTC. Protein product: CASSQAQRGSVYEQYF.

The chain carries TRBV28 and TRBJ2-7; 9 bases fit TRBD1. Trimming took 6 bases from V and 5 from J; bases not matched to a gene: 11. The CDR3 consists of 15 residues. Germline assignment: CDR1 MDHEN and CDR2 SYDVKM. The chain's CDR3 is CASRSTGGDVHEQYF. The DNA for the CDR3 is TGTGCCAGCAGAAGTACAGGGGGCGACGTCCACGAGCAGTACTTC.

The chain carries TRBV5-8 and TRBJ1-1; no firm D call. This CDR3 region has 15 residues. The ends were cut back, 0 bases at V and 0 bases at J, with 9 bases in the middle. CDR1 and CDR2 (germline): SGHTS, YDEGEE. Here the CDR3 reads CASSLDGEMNTEAFF. CDR3 nucleotides: TGTGCCAGCAGCTTGGATGGAGAGATGAACACTGAAGCTTTCTTT.